The 12 T cell receptor beta chains reported below all come from one sample, sequenced in a study of a mutant IDH1 vaccine in newly diagnosed glioma. Libraries were prepared by immunoSEQ multiplex PCR; TCRdb keeps only in-frame clonotypes and omits some of them. The table has around 120,000 clones, about four fifths seen once. Time point in this sample: week 11, during vaccination. What each vaccine dose contained was 300 ug of mutant IDH1 20-mer peptide, accompanied by topical imiquimod. For these TCRs, the target antigens are not known. Specimen: PBMCs, collected from a glioma patient whose treatment included an IDH1 peptide vaccine. The receptors derive from a man aged 40-49 years with glioma.

The chain recombines TRBV7-9 with TRBJ2-1; 9 nucleotides agree with TRBD2. This CDR3 comprises 15 residues. The ends lost 5 bases at V and 6 bases at J; junction bases unmatched: 8. Germline CDR1 and CDR2: SEHNR and FQNEAQ (reference sequence). CDR3 loop: CASSPLAGVANEQFF. The CDR3, as DNA: TGTGCCAGCAGCCCTTTAGCGGGGGTGGCCAATGAGCAGTTCTTC.

The chain uses TRBV6-1 and TRBJ2-5, with D unclear. Trimming shortened V by 6 bases and J by 5 bases, and 4 bases separated the two germline ends. This CDR3 comprises 10 residues. The germline gives CDR1 MNHNS, CDR2 SASEGT. CDR3 nucleotides: TGTGCCAGCAGCCGGGAGACCCAGTACTTC. Residues: CASSRETQYF.

The rearrangement joins TRBV5-4 to TRBJ2-1; D might be TRBD1 (6 bases). Germline CDR1 SGHNT, CDR2 YYREEE (reference sequence). The CDR3 sequence is 17 residues long. V lost 4 bases to trimming and J lost 3 bases, with 20 bases between them. DNA of the CDR3: TGTGCCAGCAGCCTCCCCATCCAAGGGGGATACTACAATGAGCAGTTCTTC. Its translation is CASSLPIQGGYYNEQFF.

The chain employs TRBV9 and TRBJ2-2; D gene unclear. CDR1 SGDLS and CDR2 YYNGEE come from the germline V gene. The CDR3 runs 15 residues. V was clipped by 0 bases and J by 4 bases, with 10 bases between them. The CDR3 reads CASSVDNYPTGELFF. CDR3 DNA: TGTGCCAGCAGCGTAGACAACTACCCCACCGGGGAGCTGTTTTTT.

Written as DNA, the CDR3 is TGTGCCAGCAGCTCCCCCCTACAGGGGGACTTCAAAGAGACCCAGTACTTC. Encoded protein: CASSSPLQGDFKETQYF. This chain uses TRBV7-2 with TRBJ2-5; TRBD1 agrees at 8 bases. The length of the CDR3 is 17 residues. Germline lookup yields CDR1 SGHTA and CDR2 FQGNSA. J gave up 3 bases and V 4 bases, and 13 bases lay outside the gene matches.

For the CDR3, the DNA is TGTGCCAGCAGGGAGGCGGACACCGATTTTTTAGCCAAAAACATTCAGTACTTC. The encoded protein is CASREADTDFLAKNIQYF. The chain couples TRBV28 to TRBJ2-4; either TRBD1 or TRBD2 may fit D (5 bases each). Trimming took off 6 bases at V and 0 bases at J, with 21 bases between the two ends. The V gene's germline CDR1 is MDHEN and CDR2 SYDVKM. The CDR3 consists of 18 residues. Full variable domain (outside the CDR3, taken from reference TRBV28 and TRBJ2-4): DVKVTQSSRYLVKRTGEKVFLECVQDMDHENMFWYRQDPGLGLRLIYFSYDVKMKEKGDIPEGYSVSREKKERFSLILESASTNQTSMYLCASREADTDFLAKNIQYFGAGTRLSVL.

The rearrangement uses TRBV11-2 and TRBJ2-5, with D perhaps TRBD1 (6 bases). From germline, CDR1 is SGHAT and CDR2 FQNNGV. CDR3 length: 15 residues. Trimming left V 5 bases short and J 5 bases short, with 18 bases between. The CDR3 reads CASSVQGGGYETQYF. The CDR3 coding sequence is TGTGCCAGCAGCGTACAGGGCGGCGGGTACGAGACCCAGTACTTC. Drawing the rest from reference TRBV11-2 and TRBJ2-5, the complete variable domain is EAGVAQSPRYKIIEKRQSVAFWCNPISGHATLYWYQQILGQGPKLLIQFQNNGVVDDSQLPKDRFSAERLKGVDSTLKIQPAKLEDSAVYLCASSVQGGGYETQYFGPGTRLLVL.

V gene TRBV7-2 combines with J gene TRBJ2-7; possible D gene TRBD1, 6 bases. Germline lookup yields CDR1 SGHTA and CDR2 FQGNSA. V was shortened by 5 bases and J by 2 bases, with 13 bases between the two germline ends. The CDR3 runs to 14 residues. In DNA, the CDR3 is TGTGCCAGCAGCCCTTACAGGGCTACCTACGAGCAGTACTTC. As protein: CASSPYRATYEQYF.

This rearrangement joins TRBV4-1 to TRBJ1-1; D remains unclear. This CDR3 is built from 14 residues. V lost 0 bases to trimming and J lost 5 bases, with 10 bases between them. CDR1 is MGHRA, CDR2 YSYEKL, per germline. CDR3 nucleotide sequence: TGCGCCAGCAGCCAAGATCTTGGTCTGACTGAAGCTTTCTTT. It encodes CASSQDLGLTEAFF.

The V and J genes are TRBV9 and TRBJ2-3; 10 bases agree with TRBD1. This CDR3 region has 15 residues. The germline V gene has CDR1 SGDLS and CDR2 YYNGEE. V dropped 6 bases and J dropped 1; count of bases not matched to a gene: 5. The CDR3 region has the DNA TGTGCCAGCACCTCTGGGACAGGGGGCACAGATACGCAGTATTTT. Its translation: CASTSGTGGTDTQYF.

The chain employs TRBV11-2 and TRBJ1-1; D ambiguous. V was trimmed by 0 bases and J by 5 bases, leaving 13 bases between them. This CDR3 is 15 amino acids long. Germline values: CDR1 SGHAT, CDR2 FQNNGV. The CDR3 DNA follows: TGTGCCAGCAGCTTAGAGGCCCTCGGCGGGACTGAAGCTTTCTTT. This encodes CASSLEALGGTEAFF.

The V and J genes are TRBV15 and TRBJ1-2, with D possibly TRBD1 on 5 matching bases. This CDR3 has 15 amino acids. Germline V CDR1 and CDR2: LNHNV, YYDKDF (reference sequence). V lost 1 base to trimming and J lost 0 bases, with 9 bases between them. In DNA form, the CDR3 reads TGTGCCACCAGCAGAGTAGGGGCAGCTAACTATGGCTACACCTTC. Its protein product is CATSRVGAANYGYTF.